The TCR beta chain under discussion was sequenced for a study of blood T cells in healthy people across ages. Trimming shortened V by 4 bases and J by 4 bases, and 14 bases separated the two germline ends. This CDR3 comprises 15 residues. Germline V CDR1 and CDR2: MDHEN, SYDVKM. Sample donors were healthy Caucasian individuals that came from Russia, aged roughly 6 to 100. Then a second PCR, running about 7 to 11 cycles, was carried out with a sample-barcoded 5' primer and a J-beta primer mix. A single record per CDR3 protein comes from TCRdb applying MiXCR to the 5' RACE reads. The table lists 890,000 or so distinct CDR3 sequences, 55% to 65% of them singletons, with about a quarter in the top ten.

Sequenced input: blood. The V gene is TRBV28, the J gene TRBJ1-5, with D possibly being TRBD1 (5 bases). The clonotype originates from a man aged 25-45 years in good health. CDR3 residues: CASSCTGRGNQPQHF. In DNA, the CDR3 is TGTGCCAGCAGTTGCACAGGCCGGGGGAATCAGCCCCAGCATTTT.